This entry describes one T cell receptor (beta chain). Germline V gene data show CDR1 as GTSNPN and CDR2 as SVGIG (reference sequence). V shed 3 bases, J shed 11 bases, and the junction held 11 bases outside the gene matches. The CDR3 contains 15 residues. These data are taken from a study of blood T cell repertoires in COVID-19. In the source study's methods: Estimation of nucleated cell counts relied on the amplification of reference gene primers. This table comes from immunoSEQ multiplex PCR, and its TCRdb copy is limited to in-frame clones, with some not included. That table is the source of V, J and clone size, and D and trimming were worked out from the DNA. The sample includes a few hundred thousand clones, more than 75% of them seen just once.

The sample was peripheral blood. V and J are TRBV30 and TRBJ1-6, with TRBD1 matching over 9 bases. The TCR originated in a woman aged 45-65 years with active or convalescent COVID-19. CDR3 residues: CAWSQRGQGFTPLHF. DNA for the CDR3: TGTGCCTGGAGCCAACGGGGACAGGGCTTTACACCCCTCCACTTT. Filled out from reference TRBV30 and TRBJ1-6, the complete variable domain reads SQTIHQWPATLVQPVGSPLSLECTVEGTSNPNLYWYRQAAGRGLQLLFYSVGIGQISSEVPQNLSASRPQDRQFILSSKKLLLSDSGFYLCAWSQRGQGFTPLHFGNGTRLTVT.